These 25 T cell receptor beta chains share one sample of origin, sequenced in a study of blood T cell repertoires in COVID-19 (dated by TCRdb to about 2020). Receptors were amplified or captured by the immunoSEQ multiplex PCR assay. This immuneACCESS table, as held by TCRdb, lists in-frame sequences with V and J called but not all clones. Of the missing ones, under half trace to an unresolved V gene in checked studies; the others have no known cause. This sample is represented by approximately 38,000 clones; 75% to 95% of them were singletons. Approximately 6% of the sample is held by the ten biggest clonotypes. Sequenced material: peripheral blood. Receptor source: a woman of 80 years or more with acute or convalescent COVID-19.

CDR3 bases: TGTGCCAGCAGACGTGACAGGGGTCAAGTGGGAGCTTTCTTT. Its protein product is CASRRDRGQVGAFF. This chain joins TRBV13 and TRBJ1-1; 8 bases are a match to TRBD1. This CDR3 contains 14 residues. CDR1 is PRHDT, CDR2 FYEKMQ, per germline (reference sequence). Trimming cost V 6 bases and J 10 bases; bases outside gene matches: 13.

V and J are TRBV7-9 and TRBJ1-2; the D gene is possibly TRBD1 (5 bases). The V gene's germline CDR1 is SEHNR and CDR2 FQNEAQ (reference sequence). Between the trimmed V and J ends, which lost 2 bases and 1 base, there was a span of 8 bases. CDR3 length: 14 amino acids. CDR3 loop: CASSLQGINYGYTF. The CDR3 nucleotides read TGTGCCAGCAGCTTACAGGGAATTAACTATGGCTACACCTTC.

The chain links TRBV6-5 to TRBJ2-7; D may be TRBD2 (6 bases). The ends were cut back, 7 bases at V and 4 bases at J, with 20 bases in the middle. The CDR3 spans 15 residues. Germline assignment: CDR1 MNHEY and CDR2 SVGAGI. DNA for the CDR3: TGTGCCAGCACTACACAGCCGGGGACTTATTACGAGCAGTACTTC. Amino acid sequence: CASTTQPGTYYEQYF.

The rearrangement links TRBV12-3 or TRBV12-4 to TRBJ2-3, with 7 positions matching TRBD2. This CDR3 spans 12 amino acids. With 6 bases clipped from V and 4 bases from J, the junction kept 1 base outside the gene matches. The CDR3 loop is CASRTSSDTQYF. The CDR3 bases are TGTGCCAGCAGGACTAGCTCAGATACGCAGTATTTT.

This rearrangement joins TRBV18 to TRBJ1-3; 9 bases are shared with TRBD1. The V gene end was trimmed by 3 bases and the J gene end by 7 bases; junction bases not matched to a gene: 4. The CDR3 runs 14 residues. Looked up from germline, CDR1 is KGHSH and CDR2 is LQKENI. The CDR3 sequence is CASSPEGTGNTIYF. For the CDR3, the DNA is TGTGCCAGCTCACCCGAGGGGACAGGGAACACCATATATTTT.

The sample holds one count of this clone. V and J are TRBV3-1 (or the pseudogene TRBV3-2) and TRBJ1-1; unclear D gene. Between the trimmed V and J ends, which lost 4 bases and 1 base, there was a span of 7 bases. The CDR3 sequence is 13 residues long. Germline V gene sequence: CDR1 LGHDT, CDR2 YNNKEL (reference sequence). For the CDR3, the DNA is TGTGCCAGCAGCCTTAGATGGAACACTGAAGCTTTCTTT. It yields the protein CASSLRWNTEAFF.

V and J are TRBV2 and TRBJ2-5; possibly TRBD2 for D (6 bases). CDR3 length: 14 amino acids. Trimming took off 7 bases at V and 5 bases at J, with 17 bases between the two ends. Germline-derived CDR1 and CDR2 are SNHLY and FYNNEI. As DNA, the CDR3 is TGTGCCAGCACCGGACCCCTTCGGGGGGAGACCCAGTACTTC. It codes for CASTGPLRGETQYF.

CDR3 in amino acids: CASSPRGQTNTGELFF. CDR3 in DNA: TGCGCCAGCAGCCCCCGAGGACAGACTAACACCGGGGAGCTGTTTTTT. The V and J genes are TRBV5-1 and TRBJ2-2; D possibly corresponds to TRBD1 (6 bases). The V gene's germline CDR1 is SGHRS and CDR2 YFSETQ. With 4 bases removed from V and 2 bases from J, the gap between germline ends came to 15 bases. CDR3 size: 16 residues.

In this sample, this clone turned up a few times. V and J are TRBV6-6 and TRBJ2-3, with TRBD2 as a possible D gene (6 bases). The CDR3 length is 13 residues. V was trimmed by 11 bases and J by 1 base, leaving 13 bases between them. The germline gives CDR1 MNHNY, CDR2 SVGAGI (reference sequence). The CDR3 sequence: CAGSWGGTDTQYF. The CDR3 DNA sequence: TGTGCCGGCTCATGGGGGGGCACAGATACGCAGTATTTT.

The genes are TRBV5-1 and TRBJ2-5; 8 nucleotides agree with TRBD1. The trim removed 4 bases at V and 4 bases at J, leaving 6 bases unmatched. Germline CDR1 SGHRS, CDR2 YFSETQ. CDR3 size: 14 residues. As DNA, the CDR3 is TGCGCCAGCAGCGACAGACAGGGGCGAGAGACCCAGTACTTC. Amino acids: CASSDRQGRETQYF. The full variable domain, in which reference TRBV5-1 and TRBJ2-5 provide the parts outside the CDR3, is KAGVTQTPRYLIKTRGQQVTLSCSPISGHRSVSWYQQTPGQGLQFLFEYFSETQRNKGNFPGRFSGRQFSNSRSEMNVSTLELGDSALYLCASSDRQGRETQYFGPGTRLLVL.

The chain carries TRBV2 and TRBJ1-3, with D tentatively TRBD1 (6 bases). This CDR3 contains 14 residues. The ends were cut back, 10 bases at V and 0 bases at J, with 13 bases in the middle. Germline assignment: CDR1 SNHLY and CDR2 FYNNEI. CDR3 sequence: CATSTGFSGNTIYF. The CDR3, as DNA: TGTGCCACATCTACAGGGTTCTCTGGAAACACCATATATTTT.

This chain uses TRBV6-5 with TRBJ1-1; D is unclear. The CDR3 runs 14 residues. Trimming stripped 5 bases from V and 2 bases from J, with 12 bases between. Germline assignment: CDR1 MNHEY and CDR2 SVGAGI. CDR3 protein: CASSPRHRNTEAFF. Here the CDR3 DNA reads TGTGCCAGCAGTCCCCGACACAGAAACACTGAAGCTTTCTTT.

The gene calls are TRBV3-1 (or the pseudogene TRBV3-2) and TRBJ2-5; TRBD1 aligns across 10 bases. The CDR3 extends over 17 amino acids. The J segment lost 5 bases and the V segment lost 4 bases, leaving 13 bases of the junction unmatched. The germline CDR1 and CDR2 sequences are LGHDT and YNNKEL (reference sequence). The chain's CDR3 is CASSPRGTGVLWETQYF. The CDR3 bases are TGTGCCAGCAGCCCACGCGGGACAGGGGTTTTGTGGGAGACCCAGTACTTC.

This clone was observed a few times. The chain joins TRBV7-2 to TRBJ1-4, with TRBD1 identical over 7 bases. Trimming cost V 2 bases and J 6 bases; bases outside gene matches: 6. The germline CDR1 and CDR2 sequences are SGHTA and FQGNSA. This CDR3 region has 15 residues. The CDR3 here is CASSLYGTADEKLFF. CDR3 nucleotide sequence: TGTGCCAGCAGCTTATACGGGACAGCCGATGAAAAACTGTTTTTT.

V usage is TRBV9 and J usage is TRBJ2-3, with 7 bases aligning to TRBD1. CDR3 length: 18 amino acids. CDR1 and CDR2 from the germline V gene are SGDLS and YYNGEE. Losses at the gene ends were 0 bases for V and 2 bases for J; bases not matched to a gene: 12. CDR3 sequence reads: CASSVARGQQGFTDTQYF. CDR3 sequence (DNA): TGTGCCAGCAGCGTAGCTAGGGGTCAACAGGGGTTCACAGATACGCAGTATTTT.

The CDR3 protein is CASSFQGASYNEQFF. In DNA, the CDR3 is TGCGCCAGCAGCTTCCAGGGGGCATCCTACAATGAGCAGTTCTTC. The chain recombines TRBV5-1 with TRBJ2-1; 8 nucleotides agree with TRBD1. V lost 2 bases and J lost 1; bases outside the gene matches: 2. Per the germline V gene, CDR1 is SGHRS and CDR2 is YFSETQ. The CDR3 covers 15 residues.

V gene TRBV7-2 combines with J gene TRBJ2-3; tentative D call: TRBD1 (6 bases). Germline lookup yields CDR1 SGHTA and CDR2 FQGNSA. The germline V and J ends were trimmed by 5 bases and 3 bases, with 18 bases remaining between them. This CDR3 has 16 amino acids. In DNA form, the CDR3 reads TGTGCCAGCAGCCCCCCAGCGAGCAGGGGAACAGATACGCAGTATTTT. Translating it yields CASSPPASRGTDTQYF.

The chain combines TRBV18 with TRBJ2-1; a possible D gene is TRBD2 (7 bases). The ends were cut back, 0 bases at V and 3 bases at J, with 15 bases in the middle. Germline values: CDR1 KGHSH, CDR2 LQKENI. This CDR3 has 17 amino acids. The CDR3 coding sequence is TGTGCCAGCTCACCACCGTCTGGGGGGGGCGGCTACAATGAGCAGTTCTTC. It translates to CASSPPSGGGGYNEQFF.

This clone was seen more than once but under ten times. The CDR3 loop is CASSLQGNTIYF. The DNA for the CDR3 is TGTGCCAGCAGCTTACAGGGAAACACCATATATTTT. The chain recombines TRBV7-9 with TRBJ1-3, with D unresolved. The CDR3 covers 12 residues. Trimming cost V 2 bases and J 4 bases, with 3 bases left between them. CDR1 is SEHNR and CDR2 is FQNEAQ in the germline V gene (reference sequence).

The chain joins TRBV6-2 or TRBV6-3 to TRBJ1-2; weak D call: TRBD1 (6 bases). This CDR3 contains 13 residues. Germline V gives CDR1 MNHEY, CDR2 SVGEGT. Trimming removed 2 bases at V and 3 bases at J, with 7 bases between. The CDR3 is CASSYEGDYGYTF. In nucleotides, the CDR3 is TGTGCCAGCAGTTACGAGGGGGACTATGGCTACACCTTC.

CDR3 region: CASSLARTNTEAFF. Written as DNA, the CDR3 is TGCGCCAGCAGCTTGGCCAGAACCAACACTGAAGCTTTCTTT. The chain combines TRBV5-1 with TRBJ1-1; D remains unclear. V was cut by 0 bases and J by 2 bases, with 8 bases left in between. Germline assignment: CDR1 SGHRS and CDR2 YFSETQ. The CDR3 is made up of 14 amino acids. Variable domain in full (rest from reference TRBV5-1 and TRBJ1-1): KAGVTQTPRYLIKTRGQQVTLSCSPISGHRSVSWYQQTPGQGLQFLFEYFSETQRNKGNFPGRFSGRQFSNSRSEMNVSTLELGDSALYLCASSLARTNTEAFFGQGTRLTVV.

J is TRBJ1-5 and V is TRBV2; a weak D match, TRBD1 (6 bases). V was shortened by 6 bases and J by 9 bases, with 12 bases between the two germline ends. Looked up from germline, CDR1 is SNHLY and CDR2 is FYNNEI. The CDR3 extends over 12 amino acids. Here the CDR3 DNA reads TGTGCCAGCAGGGACAGCCTCGGGCCCCAGCATTTT. Translating gives CASRDSLGPQHF.

This sequence joins TRBV7-8 and TRBJ1-1; 7 bases map to TRBD1. Looked up from germline, CDR1 is SGHVS and CDR2 is FQNEAQ. After removal of 5 bases from V and 4 bases from J, the junction contained 10 bases not matched to a gene. The CDR3 is made up of 15 amino acids. CDR3 sequence reads: CASSRVTGMGTEAFF. DNA of the CDR3: TGTGCCAGCAGCCGAGTGACAGGGATGGGCACTGAAGCTTTCTTT.

The chain joins TRBV3-1 (or the pseudogene TRBV3-2) to TRBJ1-2; 7 positions match TRBD1. The CDR3 is made up of 14 amino acids. Per germline, CDR1 LGHDT and CDR2 YNNKEL (reference sequence). With V trimmed by 3 bases and J by 7 bases, 8 bases remained unmatched. The CDR3 protein is CASSHRTGSIGYTF. CDR3 nucleotides: TGTGCCAGCAGCCACAGGACAGGTTCGATTGGCTACACCTTC.

This chain joins TRBV7-2 and TRBJ2-5, with no clear D. The CDR3 has 11 amino acids. CDR1 and CDR2 (germline): SGHTA, FQGNSA. V was pared by 5 bases and J by 1 base, with 2 bases between. CDR3 in amino acids: CASSLQETQYF. CDR3 in DNA: TGTGCCAGCAGCCTCCAAGAGACCCAGTACTTC.